These 14 T cell receptor beta chains were sequenced from one sample in a study of identical twins. TCRdb re-called the 5' RACE reads through MiXCR, storing one row per CDR3 protein. The table lists around 1.7 million distinct CDR3 sequences, about 32% of them singletons, with less than 0.35% in the top ten. The sample comprised cord blood. These receptors all come from a newborn girl in good health.

The chain couples TRBV12-3 or TRBV12-4 to TRBJ2-7, with 8 bases matching TRBD2. Germline trimming cut 5 bases from V and 2 bases from J; bases unmatched to any gene: 8. This CDR3 has 15 residues. CDR3 in amino acids: CASSPMTSATYEQYF. CDR3 DNA sequence: TGTGCCAGCAGTCCGATGACTAGCGCCACCTACGAGCAGTACTTC.

This clonotype has a count of ten or more. The rearrangement uses TRBV10-3 and TRBJ1-5, with D unclear. V dropped 7 bases and J dropped 4 bases, with 11 bases sitting between them. Germline values: CDR1 ENHRY, CDR2 SYGVKD. There are 13 residues in the CDR3. The CDR3 region is CAITAGVNQPQHF. DNA for the CDR3: TGTGCCATCACGGCAGGCGTAAATCAGCCCCAGCATTTT.

The V call is TRBV18, the J call TRBJ1-5; 7 bases match TRBD1. V shed 6 bases, J shed 1 base, and the junction held 6 bases outside the gene matches. The CDR3 is made up of 15 amino acids. From germline, CDR1 is KGHSH and CDR2 LQKENI. The CDR3 spells CASSPDRVSNQPQHF. The CDR3, as DNA: TGTGCCAGCTCTCCCGACAGGGTCAGCAATCAGCCCCAGCATTTT. Complete variable domain (other parts from reference TRBV18 and TRBJ1-5): NAGVMQNPRHLVRRRGQEARLRCSPMKGHSHVYWYRQLPEEGLKFMVYLQKENIIDESGMPKERFSAEFPKEGPSILRIQQVVRGDSAAYFCASSPDRVSNQPQHFGDGTRLSIL.

This clonotype has at least ten counts. The chain combines TRBV6-5 with TRBJ2-7; unclear D gene. Per the germline V gene, CDR1 is MNHEY and CDR2 is SVGAGI. V was cut by 3 bases and J by 2 bases, with 14 bases left in between. CDR3 length: 15 residues. CDR3 DNA: TGTGCCAGCAGTTATTGCTTCCGGGCCCCCTACGAGCAGTACTTC. Encoded protein: CASSYCFRAPYEQYF.

The V gene is TRBV10-3, the J gene TRBJ2-5, with a weak D call TRBD2 (6 bases). Per the germline V gene, CDR1 is ENHRY and CDR2 is SYGVKD. Deletions cut 2 bases from V and 11 bases from J, with 24 bases between. This CDR3 region has 16 residues. DNA of the CDR3: TGTGCCATCAGTGAGCCGCATTATAGCGGTGGGGATACGCAGTACTTC. It codes for CAISEPHYSGGDTQYF.

CDR3 residues: CSAVIAGGQYEQYF. As DNA, the CDR3 is TGCAGTGCTGTGATAGCGGGAGGGCAGTACGAGCAGTACTTC. The chain couples TRBV20-1 to TRBJ2-7; 11 nucleotides match TRBD2. Germline-derived CDR1 and CDR2 are DFQATT and SNEGSKA (reference sequence). After removal of 5 bases from V and 4 bases from J, the junction contained 7 bases not matched to a gene. The CDR3 consists of 14 residues.

Ten or more counts support this clonotype. This rearrangement joins TRBV20-1 to TRBJ2-1; D is undetermined. V lost 0 bases, J lost 10 bases, and 1 base lay in between. The CDR3 sequence is 9 residues long. The germline CDR1 and CDR2 sequences are DFQATT and SNEGSKA (reference sequence). CDR3 loop: CSAREEQFF. In nucleotides, the CDR3 is TGCAGTGCTAGAGAAGAGCAGTTCTTC.

This clonotype turned up a few times. The V gene is TRBV5-1, the J gene TRBJ2-3, with D possibly TRBD1 on 5 matching bases. The germline V gene has CDR1 SGHRS and CDR2 YFSETQ. This CDR3 contains 17 residues. The V and J ends lost 3 bases and 1 base respectively, with 18 bases between them. The CDR3 DNA follows: TGCGCCAGCAGCTCGGCGACAGATACAAGGGGCACAGATACGCAGTATTTT. This codes for CASSSATDTRGTDTQYF.

The rearrangement joins TRBV7-4 to TRBJ1-5; maybe TRBD1 (5 bases). Between the trimmed V and J ends, which lost 1 base and 2 bases, there was a span of 18 bases. The germline CDR1 and CDR2 sequences are SGHVT and SQSDAQ. The CDR3 is 18 residues long. This CDR3 reads CASSLGGTAVLGNQPQHF. The CDR3 DNA is TGTGCCAGCAGCTTAGGAGGGACGGCAGTACTGGGCAATCAGCCCCAGCATTTT.

The chain is built from TRBV29-1 and TRBJ1-5; 9 bases line up with TRBD1. This CDR3 has 13 amino acids. Trimming at V came to 6 bases and at J to 3 bases, leaving 3 bases not matched to a gene. Germline V gene data show CDR1 as SQVTM and CDR2 as ANQGSEA. CDR3: CSVKQGANQPQHF. The CDR3 DNA sequence: TGCAGCGTAAAACAGGGGGCCAATCAGCCCCAGCATTTT.

The J gene is TRBJ2-1, the V gene TRBV6-2 or TRBV6-3; TRBD2 matches at 10 bases. The CDR3 loop spans 17 amino acids. Losses at the gene ends were 8 bases for V and 8 bases for J; bases not matched to a gene: 18. The V gene's germline CDR1 is MNHEY and CDR2 SVGEGT. CDR3 loop: CASRLWPGTSEYDEQFF. The CDR3 DNA follows: TGTGCCAGCCGCCTCTGGCCGGGGACTAGCGAGTACGATGAGCAGTTCTTC.

In its sample, this clonotype was seen many times. This chain joins TRBV4-2 and TRBJ2-3; no clear D. Germline V CDR1 and CDR2: LGHNA, YNFKEQ. This CDR3 is built from 15 residues. V was cut by 4 bases and J by 0 bases, with 11 bases left in between. The CDR3 sequence: CASSPDRFSTDTQYF. CDR3 coding DNA: TGTGCCAGCAGCCCCGACCGGTTTAGCACAGATACGCAGTATTTT.

The V gene is TRBV20-1, the J gene TRBJ2-1; 9 bases match TRBD2. Trimming removed 3 bases from V and 10 bases from J; junction bases left unmatched: 10. CDR3 length: 14 residues. Germline CDR1 DFQATT, CDR2 SNEGSKA (reference sequence). The CDR3 reads CSASGVAGAHEQFF. The CDR3 DNA is TGCAGTGCTAGTGGAGTAGCGGGAGCCCACGAGCAGTTCTTC.

This clonotype has only a few counts. J is TRBJ1-1 and V is TRBV6-6; TRBD1 might be the D (5 bases). The germline V and J ends were trimmed by 6 bases and 11 bases, with 13 bases remaining between them. The V gene's germline CDR1 is MNHNY and CDR2 SVGAGI (reference sequence). The CDR3 is made up of 11 amino acids. CDR3 sequence reads: CASSQGDTAFF. The DNA of the CDR3 is TGTGCCAGCAGCCAGGGAGATACGGCTTTCTTT.